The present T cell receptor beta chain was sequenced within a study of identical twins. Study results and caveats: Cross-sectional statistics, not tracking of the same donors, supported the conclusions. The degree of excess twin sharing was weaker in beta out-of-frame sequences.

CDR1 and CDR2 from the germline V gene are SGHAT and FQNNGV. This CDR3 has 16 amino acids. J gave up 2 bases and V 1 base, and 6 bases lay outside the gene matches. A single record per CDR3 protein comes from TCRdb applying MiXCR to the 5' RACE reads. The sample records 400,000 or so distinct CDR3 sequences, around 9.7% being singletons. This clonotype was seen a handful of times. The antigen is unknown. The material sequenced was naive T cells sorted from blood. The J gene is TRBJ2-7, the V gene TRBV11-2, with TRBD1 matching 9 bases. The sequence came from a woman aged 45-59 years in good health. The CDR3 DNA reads TGTGCCAGCAGCTTAGGCGACAGGGGGAGTCCCTACGAGCAGTACTTC. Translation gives CASSLGDRGSPYEQYF. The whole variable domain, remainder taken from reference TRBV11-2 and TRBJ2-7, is EAGVAQSPRYKIIEKRQSVAFWCNPISGHATLYWYQQILGQGPKLLIQFQNNGVVDDSQLPKDRFSAERLKGVDSTLKIQPAKLEDSAVYLCASSLGDRGSPYEQYFGPGTRLTVT.